The sample holds one count of the clone carrying this T cell receptor beta chain. No antigen is known for it. This sample was taken from a study of T cell responses to AZD1222 COVID-19 vaccine. Study-level background: Second-dose schedules of about 4 or about 12 weeks were combined.

Study conclusions and caveats: Seropositive status at baseline applied to only a handful of AZD1222 recipients.

J lost 7 bases, V lost 6 bases, and 4 bases had no gene match. In germline, CDR1 is SQVTM, CDR2 ANQGSEA. CDR3 size: 11 residues. Assay: immunoSEQ multiplex PCR; the TCRdb copy retains only in-frame clones and omits some. Of about 69,000 clones in the sample, roughly 85% were seen once. V is TRBV29-1 and J is TRBJ1-2, with 8 positions matching TRBD1. The material was peripheral blood, obtained on day 0 of AZD1222 vaccination. The source is an adult in good health. The CDR3 loop reads CSVRTGRGYTF. The CDR3 DNA reads TGCAGCGTCAGGACAGGGCGTGGCTACACCTTC.